The clone carrying this T cell receptor (beta chain) was seen more than once but under ten times. Antigen: not known. Donors were systemically healthy Caucasian individuals from Russia aged about 6 to 90 years. Collection of around 10 milliliters of peripheral blood was performed for each donor. The data derive from a study of blood T cells in healthy people across ages. Sample-barcoded 5' priming and a J-beta primer mix drove a second PCR of 7 to 11 cycles. Paired-end reads containing CDR3 totaled no fewer than 2.5 million for each sample. TCRdb redid the calling of the 5' RACE reads with MiXCR, one entry per CDR3 protein. Here the sample spans hundreds of thousands of distinct CDR3 sequences, less than 40% being singletons. Broader study findings: Roughly linear age-related decline in beta diversity appeared, significant by age roughly 40.

Germline V gives CDR1 DFQATT, CDR2 SNEGSKA (reference sequence). The CDR3 contains 16 residues. V was clipped by 0 bases and J by 2 bases, with 11 bases between them. Source material: blood. This sequence originates from a woman of 80 years or more in good health. This rearrangement joins TRBV20-1 to TRBJ1-6; D is possibly TRBD1 (6 bases). The CDR3 DNA reads as TGCAGTGCTAGAGAGGGGGGGGCGACCTATAATTCACCCCTCCACTTT. Translated, it gives CSAREGGATYNSPLHF.